Shown below are 32 T cell receptor beta chains from a single sample sequenced in a study of T cell repertoires in cytomegalovirus infection. TCRdb reprocessed the reads via MiXCR and lists one record per CDR3 protein. The sample has roughly 600,000 distinct CDR3 sequences; around 24% are singletons. What was sequenced was CD8+ T cells from PBMCs. The receptors shown here come from a human donor in good health (CMV status not recorded). Some clones in this sample may be carry-over from other donors' samples.

The chain links TRBV20-1 to TRBJ2-7; 9 nucleotides match TRBD1. Germline trimming cut 6 bases from V and 3 bases from J; bases unmatched to any gene: 9. The CDR3 runs 14 residues. CDR1 is DFQATT, CDR2 SNEGSKA, per germline (reference sequence). The CDR3 nucleotides are TGCAGTGCCACGATCGGGACAGGGTTCTACGAGCAGTACTTC. Translating gives CSATIGTGFYEQYF.

This clonotype came up many times. An end of the junction does not agree with germline; a read error may underlie this. The chain joins TRBV4-1 to TRBJ2-1; perhaps TRBD2 as D (5 bases). This CDR3 is 17 amino acids long. Looked up from germline, CDR1 is MGHRA and CDR2 is YSYEKL. CDR3 in DNA: TGTGCCAGCAGCCAAGATCGAACGGGGAGCTCCTACAATGAGCAGTTCTTC. This sequence encodes CASSQDRTGSSYNEQFF.

This clonotype came up many times. The chain is built from TRBV5-5 and TRBJ2-1; perhaps D is TRBD1 or TRBD2 (7 bases each). Germline-derived CDR1 and CDR2 are SGHKS and YYEKEE (reference sequence). V dropped 6 bases and J dropped 2 bases, with 18 bases sitting between them. The CDR3 totals 16 residues. In nucleotides, the CDR3 is TGTGCCAGCACCATGATACAGGGGAGGGCCTACAATGAGCAGTTCTTC. This translates into CASTMIQGRAYNEQFF.

This clonotype appeared many times. The chain has TRBV28 and TRBJ2-4; D is tentatively TRBD1 or TRBD2 (5 bases each). Trimming pared 6 bases from V and 8 bases from J, leaving 14 bases between. CDR1 MDHEN and CDR2 SYDVKM come from the germline V gene. The CDR3 has 13 residues. The chain's CDR3 is CASSNSMGDIQYF. CDR3 DNA sequence: TGTGCCAGCAGCAACTCGATGGGGGACATTCAGTACTTC. The full variable domain, rest sourced from reference TRBV28 and TRBJ2-4, is DVKVTQSSRYLVKRTGEKVFLECVQDMDHENMFWYRQDPGLGLRLIYFSYDVKMKEKGDIPEGYSVSREKKERFSLILESASTNQTSMYLCASSNSMGDIQYFGAGTRLSVL.

This clonotype was seen a handful of times. The V call is TRBV2, the J call TRBJ2-3; 9 nucleotides align to TRBD2. V lost 3 bases, J lost 2 bases, and 9 bases stayed unmatched. Germline V gene lookup returns CDR1 SNHLY and CDR2 FYNNEI. The CDR3 contains 17 residues. CDR3 bases: TGTGCCAGCAGTGAGACGCAACTAGCGGGCTTCACAGATACGCAGTATTTT. Translating it yields CASSETQLAGFTDTQYF.

A few counts support this clonotype. The V call is TRBV6-2 or TRBV6-3, the J call TRBJ2-2, with 9 positions matching TRBD2. In germline, CDR1 is MNHEY, CDR2 SVGEGT. V dropped 2 bases and J dropped 4; count of bases not matched to a gene: 5. This CDR3 spans 16 amino acids. The CDR3 DNA reads as TGTGCCAGCAGTTACGAGCGGGGGGCTTTCACCGGGGAGCTGTTTTTT. Translating it yields CASSYERGAFTGELFF.

This clonotype was detected ten times or more. V usage is TRBV19 and J usage is TRBJ2-3, with 10 bases fitting TRBD1. V gave up 3 bases and J gave up 6 bases; unmatched junction bases: 9. Germline V gene lookup returns CDR1 LNHDA and CDR2 SQIVND (reference sequence). This CDR3 has 16 residues. CDR3 coding DNA: TGTGCCAGTAGTATGATCGGGACAGGGGAGATGGATACGCAGTATTTT. It specifies CASSMIGTGEMDTQYF.

Comment on this clonotype: This could be a read error, since a much larger clone is one nucleotide away. The chain has TRBV7-2 and TRBJ2-7, with unresolved D. This CDR3 has 12 residues. Germline V CDR1 and CDR2: SGHTA, FQGNSA. CDR3 protein: CANSLGRNEQYV. In DNA form, the CDR3 reads TGTGCCAACAGCTTAGGGCGGAACGAGCAGTACGTC.

V gene TRBV28 combines with J gene TRBJ2-7; no clear D gene. The ends were cut back, 6 bases at V and 4 bases at J, with 13 bases in the middle. CDR1 and CDR2 (germline): MDHEN, SYDVKM. The CDR3 totals 13 residues. CDR3 coding DNA: TGTGCCAGCAGACGGTCCGGCACTTACGAGCAGTACGTC. As protein: CASRRSGTYEQYV.

The chain employs TRBV28 and TRBJ1-1; TRBD1 is a possible D gene (6 bases). Germline V lookup: CDR1 MDHEN, CDR2 SYDVKM. This CDR3 contains 13 residues. V shed 2 bases and J shed 7 bases, with 11 bases lying between them. The chain's CDR3 is CASSLGGSLEAFF. DNA for the CDR3: TGTGCCAGCAGTTTAGGGGGCAGCCTTGAAGCTTTCTTT.

This clonotype appeared many times. V usage is TRBV7-2 and J usage is TRBJ1-2; D remains ambiguous. The CDR3 runs to 13 residues. V gave up 7 bases and J gave up 6 bases, with 15 bases separating them. The germline V gene encodes CDR1 SGHTA and CDR2 FQGNSA. Here the CDR3 DNA reads TGTGCCAGCACCCCTTCCAGGACGGATGGCTACACCTTC. Its translation: CASTPSRTDGYTF. The whole variable domain, remainder taken from reference TRBV7-2 and TRBJ1-2, is GAGVSQSPSNKVTEKGKDVELRCDPISGHTALYWYRQSLGQGLEFLIYFQGNSAPDKSGLPSDRFSAERTGGSVSTLTIQRTQQEDSAVYLCASTPSRTDGYTFGSGTRLTVV.

In this sample, this clonotype turned up many times. The CDR3 region is CASSHGGNTEAFF. CDR3 in DNA: TGTGCCAGCAGCCATGGGGGGAACACTGAAGCTTTCTTT. This chain links TRBV7-3 with TRBJ1-1; TRBD1 is a possible D gene (5 bases). Germline CDR1 SGHTA, CDR2 FQGTGA. V gave up 5 bases and J gave up 1 base, with 8 bases separating them. The CDR3 runs to 13 residues.

This clonotype was found a few times. J is TRBJ2-5 and V is TRBV28; TRBD1 matches at 9 bases. The germline CDR1 and CDR2 sequences are MDHEN and SYDVKM. J was trimmed by 5 bases and V by 7 bases; bases with no gene match: 14. The CDR3 spans 16 residues. CDR3 DNA sequence: TGTGCCAGCAACTCCCCAACGGGACAGGGAGGGGAGACCCAGTACTTC. Amino acids: CASNSPTGQGGETQYF.

At least ten counts were recorded for this clonotype. V and J are TRBV7-9 and TRBJ1-1, with unresolved D. V lost 4 bases to trimming and J lost 7 bases, with 22 bases between them. In germline, CDR1 is SEHNR, CDR2 FQNEAQ (reference sequence). This CDR3 has 16 amino acids. The CDR3 loop is CASSSPDRRLVSEAFF. The CDR3 nucleotides read TGTGCCAGCAGCTCCCCGGACCGTAGATTGGTGAGTGAAGCTTTCTTT.

This rearrangement joins TRBV29-1 to TRBJ2-6; D possibly corresponds to TRBD1 (5 bases). The CDR3 is 16 amino acids. Between the trimmed V and J ends, which lost 0 bases and 0 bases, there was a span of 9 bases. The germline V gene has CDR1 SQVTM and CDR2 ANQGSEA. The CDR3 bases are TGCAGCGTTGAAGACAGGGCGAGCTCTGGGGCCAACGTCCTGACTTTC. Protein: CSVEDRASSGANVLTF.

A few counts support this clonotype. The chain joins TRBV6-5 to TRBJ2-1; 9 bases match TRBD1. The length of the CDR3 is 18 residues. V shed 10 bases, J shed 0 bases, and the junction held 16 bases outside the gene matches. The germline V gene has CDR1 MNHEY and CDR2 SVGAGI. The CDR3 region has the DNA TGTGCCACCTCACCCGGGACAGGGAGAATTGGCTCCTACAATGAGCAGTTCTTC. Protein product: CATSPGTGRIGSYNEQFF.

The rearrangement uses TRBV29-1 and TRBJ1-1, with D tentatively TRBD1 (5 bases). This CDR3 region has 12 residues. Germline CDR1 SQVTM, CDR2 ANQGSEA. The ends were cut back, 4 bases at V and 8 bases at J, with 14 bases in the middle. CDR3 loop: CSVGGSRGEAFF. CDR3 sequence (DNA): TGCAGCGTTGGGGGGTCGAGGGGCGAAGCTTTCTTT.

This clonotype was seen many times. This chain joins TRBV7-8 and TRBJ2-3; D is possibly TRBD1 (6 bases). V lost 6 bases to trimming and J lost 3 bases, with 10 bases between them. The V gene's germline CDR1 is SGHVS and CDR2 FQNEAQ. This CDR3 has 13 residues. The CDR3, as DNA: TGTGCCAGCAGATACAGGGCTACAGATACGCAGTATTTT. It is translated as CASRYRATDTQYF.

The chain is built from TRBV24-1 and TRBJ2-1; maybe TRBD1 (6 bases). The CDR3 has 14 residues. Trimming removed 5 bases at V and 6 bases at J, with 13 bases between. Germline V lookup: CDR1 KGHDR, CDR2 SFDVKD. The CDR3 protein is CATSGADSLNEQFF. The CDR3, as DNA: TGTGCCACCAGTGGGGCGGACAGCCTCAATGAGCAGTTCTTC.

The table lists this clonotype with a few counts. V usage is TRBV24-1 and J usage is TRBJ2-2, with D maybe TRBD1 (6 bases). The germline V gene encodes CDR1 KGHDR and CDR2 SFDVKD. Between the trimmed V and J ends, which lost 9 bases and 0 bases, there was a span of 10 bases. This CDR3 has 14 residues. The CDR3 DNA reads as TGTGCCACCCGCGACAGGACGAACACCGGGGAGCTGTTTTTT. This gives the protein CATRDRTNTGELFF.

The gene calls are TRBV6-2 or TRBV6-3 and TRBJ2-1, with TRBD2 matching 10 bases. The trim removed 7 bases at V and 4 bases at J, leaving 4 bases unmatched. Per the germline V gene, CDR1 is MNHEY and CDR2 is SVGEGT. This CDR3 contains 14 residues. The CDR3 DNA reads as TGTGCCAGCATCCGAGCGGGGGGGTACAATGAGCAGTTCTTC. Translation gives CASIRAGGYNEQFF.

In this sample, this clonotype turned up a few times. This sequence joins TRBV29-1 and TRBJ1-4, with D hard to call. Trimming removed 4 bases at V and 5 bases at J, with 11 bases between. CDR3 size: 13 residues. The V gene's germline CDR1 is SQVTM and CDR2 ANQGSEA. The CDR3 spells CSVGVSQNEKLFF. The CDR3 bases are TGCAGCGTTGGTGTCAGCCAGAATGAAAAACTGTTTTTT.

This sequence joins TRBV15 and TRBJ2-7; D possibly corresponds to TRBD1 (5 bases). Germline assignment: CDR1 LNHNV and CDR2 YYDKDF (reference sequence). This CDR3 spans 14 amino acids. The DNA for the CDR3 is TGTGCCACCAGCACCGTAATGGGGCCGTCGGAGCGGTACGTC. This translates into CATSTVMGPSERYV.

In regard to this clonotype: A junction boundary mismatches the germline segment, possibly from a read error. This chain links TRBV7-1 with TRBJ1-2, with 8 nucleotides matching TRBD1. TRBV7-1 is filed as an ORF, its function uncertain. The CDR3 runs to 12 residues. The CDR3 is CASAQGGYGYNF. The CDR3 nucleotides are TGTGCCAGTGCACAGGGGGGATATGGCTACAACTTC.

The sample holds a few counts of this clonotype. The genes are TRBV6-2 or TRBV6-3 and TRBJ2-3; tentative D call: TRBD2 (5 bases). Germline values: CDR1 MNHEY, CDR2 SVGEGT. The CDR3 length is 14 residues. The germline V and J ends were trimmed by 2 bases and 14 bases, with 20 bases remaining between them. Written as DNA, the CDR3 is TGTGCCAGCAGTTACAGCGGCGGGCAAGAGATATGGTATTTT. Its translation: CASSYSGGQEIWYF.

The chain uses TRBV12-3 or TRBV12-4 and TRBJ2-1; D is unresolved. There are 13 residues in the CDR3. V was clipped by 6 bases and J by 8 bases, with 14 bases between them. CDR3 sequence: CASSPHGSDEQFF. Here the CDR3 DNA reads TGTGCCAGCAGCCCCCACGGTTCCGATGAGCAGTTCTTC.

The V gene is TRBV20-1, the J gene TRBJ2-1, with 11 positions matching TRBD2. Per the germline V gene, CDR1 is DFQATT and CDR2 is SNEGSKA (reference sequence). V trimming: 5 bases; J trimming: 0 bases; junction bases outside the gene matches: 3. The CDR3 is made up of 15 amino acids. CDR3 sequence (DNA): TGCAGTGCTGGGACTAGCGGATTCTCCTACAATGAGCAGTTCTTC. Protein sequence: CSAGTSGFSYNEQFF.

Comment on this clonotype: The junction departs from the called germline gene at one end, perhaps through a read error. The genes are TRBV28 and TRBJ1-1; D not certain. The CDR3 loop spans 17 amino acids. Germline V gives CDR1 MDHEN, CDR2 SYDVKM. Here the CDR3 reads CASSSVGSSFLNTEAFF. CDR3 sequence (DNA): TGTGCCAGCAGTTCCGTTGGTTCTTCTTTCCTGAACACAGAAGCTTTCTTT.

This clonotype was counted a few times. This chain links TRBV14 with TRBJ2-2; the match to TRBD1 covers 9 bases. CDR1 and CDR2 from the germline V gene are SGHDN and FVKESK. This CDR3 region has 15 residues. V shed 10 bases, J shed 4 bases, and the junction held 10 bases outside the gene matches. DNA for the CDR3: TGTGCCACCACTGGTCCGGGACAGGGCACCGGGGAGCTGTTTTTT. It is translated as CATTGPGQGTGELFF.

A few counts support this clonotype. This chain links TRBV10-3 with TRBJ2-5; 9 nucleotides align to TRBD2. The V segment lost 0 bases and the J segment 4 bases; nucleotides outside the gene matches: 9. Per the germline V gene, CDR1 is ENHRY and CDR2 is SYGVKD. The CDR3 has 17 amino acids. CDR3 nucleotides: TGTGCCATCAGTGAGTCATCAGCGGGGGGTTCGTCAGAGACCCAGTACTTC. Translating it yields CAISESSAGGSSETQYF.

About this clonotype: This may arise from a read error, as a much more abundant clone is one base away. This chain uses TRBV10-3 with TRBJ2-1; D gene unclear. This CDR3 has 18 residues. CDR1 ENHRY and CDR2 SYGVKD come from the germline V gene. V lost 7 bases and J 3 bases, leaving 25 bases between the germline ends. The CDR3 DNA is TGTGCCATCACTCTCCGGCCCGACTCCCCCGAAAGCTACAATGAGCAGTTCTTC. It specifies CAITLRPDSPESYNEQFF.

The chain has TRBV7-3 and TRBJ1-5; 10 bases match TRBD1. V was pared by 0 bases and J by 5 bases, with 10 bases of the junction left unmatched. CDR3 length equals 18 residues. The germline gives CDR1 SGHTA, CDR2 FQGTGA. The CDR3 sequence: CASSLTVVGTGDHQPQHF. Written as DNA, the CDR3 is TGTGCCAGCAGCTTAACTGTAGTCGGGACAGGGGACCATCAGCCCCAGCATTTT. The full variable domain, rest sourced from reference TRBV7-3 and TRBJ1-5, is GAGVSQTPSNKVTEKGKYVELRCDPISGHTALYWYRQSLGQGPEFLIYFQGTGAADDSGLPNDRFFAVRPEGSVSTLKIQRTERGDSAVYLCASSLTVVGTGDHQPQHFGDGTRLSIL.